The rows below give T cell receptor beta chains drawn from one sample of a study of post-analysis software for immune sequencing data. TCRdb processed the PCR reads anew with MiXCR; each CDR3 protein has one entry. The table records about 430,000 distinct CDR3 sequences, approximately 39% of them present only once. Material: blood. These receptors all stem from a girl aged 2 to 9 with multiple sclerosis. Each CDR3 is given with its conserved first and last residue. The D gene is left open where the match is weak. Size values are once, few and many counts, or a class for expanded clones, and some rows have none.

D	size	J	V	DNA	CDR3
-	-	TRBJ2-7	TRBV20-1	TGCAGTGCTCGAGGTCCTGACAATTACGAGCAGTACTTC	CSARGPDNYEQYF
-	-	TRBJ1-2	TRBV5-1	TGCGCCAGCAGCTTGGGGTTGGCCAGGGTGGTGGATGGCTACACCTTC	CASSLGLARVVDGYTF
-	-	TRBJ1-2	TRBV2	TGTGCCAGCAGTCGAATGCGAGACAGTTATGGCTACACCTTC	CASSRMRDSYGYTF
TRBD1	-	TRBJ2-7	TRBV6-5	TGTGCCAGCAGTTACACGGGACAGGGTTCCTACGAGCAGTACTTC	CASSYTGQGSYEQYF
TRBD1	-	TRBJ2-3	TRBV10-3	TGTGCCATCAGTGACCCCAGGGGGACAGATACGCAGTATTTT	CAISDPRGTDTQYF
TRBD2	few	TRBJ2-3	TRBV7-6	TGTGCCAGCAGCTTAAGGGGACTAGCGGGAGGGTCCACTAGCACAGATACGCAGTATTTT	CASSLRGLAGGSTSTDTQYF
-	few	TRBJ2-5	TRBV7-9	TGTGCCAGCAGCTTAACTGGCAGATCGTACCAAGAGACCCAGTACTTC	CASSLTGRSYQETQYF
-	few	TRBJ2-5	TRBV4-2	TGTGCCAGCAGCCAAGATATGACAGGGAGGGAGACCCAGTACTTC	CASSQDMTGRETQYF
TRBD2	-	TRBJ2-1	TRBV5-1	TGCGCCAGCAGCTTACTCCCCGTGGGGACTAACTCCTACAATGAGCAGTTCTTC	CASSLLPVGTNSYNEQFF
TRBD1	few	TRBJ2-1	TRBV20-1	TGCAGTGCCGGCGGACAGGGGGTCAATGAGCAGTTCTTC	CSAGGQGVNEQFF
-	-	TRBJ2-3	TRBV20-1	TGCAGTGCTAGAGGCCGCACAGATACGCAGTATTTT	CSARGRTDTQYF
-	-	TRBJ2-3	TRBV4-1	TGCGCCAGCAGCCATAAAGCGGAAAGCACAGATACGCAGTATTTT	CASSHKAESTDTQYF
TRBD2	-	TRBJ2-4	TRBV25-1	TGTGCCAGCAGTGCGAGGACTAGCGGGGTTGGCAAAAACATTCAGTACTTC	CASSARTSGVGKNIQYF
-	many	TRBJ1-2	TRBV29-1	TGCAGCGTTGAAGATGGAGGGGCAGATGGCTACACCTTC	CSVEDGGADGYTF
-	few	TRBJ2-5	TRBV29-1	TGCAGCGTTACCCTTGGGGCCCAAGAGACCCAGTACTTC	CSVTLGAQETQYF
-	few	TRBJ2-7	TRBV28	TGTGCCAGCTCGACGGACGGTCCAACCTACGAGCAGTACTTC	CASSTDGPTYEQYF
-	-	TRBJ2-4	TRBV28	TGTGCCAGCAGTTTAGGGGTCTTAAACATTCAGTACTTC	CASSLGVLNIQYF
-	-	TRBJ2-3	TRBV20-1	TGCAGTGCTAGAGATAGACTAGTGGGCACAGATACGCAGTATTTT	CSARDRLVGTDTQYF
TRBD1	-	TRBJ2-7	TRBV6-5	TGTGCCAGCAGAGACACAGGGGTTTTTGTCTACGAGCAGTACTTC	CASRDTGVFVYEQYF
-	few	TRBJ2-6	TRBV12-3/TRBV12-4	TGTGCCAGCAGTCCACCACGGAACTCTGGGGCCAACGTCCTGACTTTC	CASSPPRNSGANVLTF
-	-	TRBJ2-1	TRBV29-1	TGCAGCGTTGCTGAGATACGGGACGGACGCTTGTTCTTC	CSVAEIRDGRLFF
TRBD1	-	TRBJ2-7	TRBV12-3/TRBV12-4	TGTGCCAGCAGTTTTACCATTGGACAGGGACACTACGAGCAGTACTTC	CASSFTIGQGHYEQYF
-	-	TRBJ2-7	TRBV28	TGTGCCATCGGGAGTCCAGGAGTCGAATTCTCCTACGAGCAGTACTTC	CAIGSPGVEFSYEQYF
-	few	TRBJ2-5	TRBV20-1	TGCAGTGCTAGGCAGGGAACCGTGCAAGAGACCCAGTACTTC	CSARQGTVQETQYF
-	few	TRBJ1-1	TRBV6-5	TGTGCCAGCAGTTACTCTACAGGGACTGAAGCTTTCTTT	CASSYSTGTEAFF
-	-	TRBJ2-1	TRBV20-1	TGCAGTGTCCCCCCGGGGGTGTTTGGTGAGCAGTTCTTC	CSVPPGVFGEQFF
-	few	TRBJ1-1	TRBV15	TGTGCCACCAGCAGAGGAGAGGGACGGGCTTTCTTT	CATSRGEGRAFF
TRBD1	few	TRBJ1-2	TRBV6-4	TGTGCCAGCAGTGACTCCCCACTGACAGGGGCTTACTATGGCTACACCTTC	CASSDSPLTGAYYGYTF
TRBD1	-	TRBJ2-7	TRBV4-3	TGCGCCAGCAGCCAAGATTGGGACAGGGGCATAGAGCAGTACTTC	CASSQDWDRGIEQYF
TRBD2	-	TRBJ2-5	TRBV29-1	TGCAGCGTTGCGAGGACTAGCGGTAAAGAGACCCAGTACTTC	CSVARTSGKETQYF
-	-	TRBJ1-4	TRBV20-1	TGCAGTGCTAGAGACAGGCTAAATGAAAAACTGTTTTTT	CSARDRLNEKLFF
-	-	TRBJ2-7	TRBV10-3	TGTGCCATCAGTGAAGGGCCCATTTTGGTCTACGAGAAGTACTTC	CAISEGPILVYEKYF
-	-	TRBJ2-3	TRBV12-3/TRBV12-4	TGTGCCAGCAGTTTAGTTAGCGTCAGCACAGATACGCAATATTTT	CASSLVSVSTDTQYF
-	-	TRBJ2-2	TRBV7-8	TGTGCCAGCAGCTCCGTTTCCGGGGAGCTGTTTTTT	CASSSVSGELFF
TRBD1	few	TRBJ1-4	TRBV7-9	TGTGCCAGCAGCGTACAGGGGGCTGGAGAAAAACTGTTTTTT	CASSVQGAGEKLFF
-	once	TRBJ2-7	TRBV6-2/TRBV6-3	TGTGCCAGCAGAGACATCTTCTCCTACGAGCAGTACTTC	CASRDIFSYEQYF
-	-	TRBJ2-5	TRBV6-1	TGTGCCAGCAGTGAGAGGGATCAAGAGACCCAGTACTTC	CASSERDQETQYF
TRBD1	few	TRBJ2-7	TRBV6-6	TGTGCCAGCAGTACGAACCCGGACAGGTTCTACGAGCAGTACTTC	CASSTNPDRFYEQYF
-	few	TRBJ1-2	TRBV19	TGTGCCAGTAGTATCCTGGACAGCTATGGCTACACCTTC	CASSILDSYGYTF
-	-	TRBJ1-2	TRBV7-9	TGTGCCAGCATCCCTCCGGCGGGGGACTATGGCTACACCTTC	CASIPPAGDYGYTF
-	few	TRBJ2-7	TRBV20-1	TGCAGTGCTAGTAATCAGGACAGGGACTACTACGAGCAGTACTTC	CSASNQDRDYYEQYF
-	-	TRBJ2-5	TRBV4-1	TGCGCCAGCAGCCAAGTCATAAGAGAGACCCAGTACTTC	CASSQVIRETQYF
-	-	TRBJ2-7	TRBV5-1	TGCGCCAGCAGCGCCCAATCCTACGAGCAGTACTTC	CASSAQSYEQYF
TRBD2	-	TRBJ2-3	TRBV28	TGTGCCAGCAGTTTAGAGCGGGATCGCACAGATACGCAGTATTTT	CASSLERDRTDTQYF
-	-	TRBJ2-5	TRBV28	TGTGCCAGCAGTTTAATAGGGAGCGTGGAGACCCAGTACTTC	CASSLIGSVETQYF
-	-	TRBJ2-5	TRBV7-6	TGTGCCAGCAGCGAAAGGGGAAGAGACAGGACAGCGCAAAGGGGAGAGACCCAGTACTTC	CASSERGRDRTAQRGETQYF
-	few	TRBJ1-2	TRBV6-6	TGTGCCAGCAGTTATCGCCCAGAGAGCTTGGACTATGGCTACACCTTC	CASSYRPESLDYGYTF
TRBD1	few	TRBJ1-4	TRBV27	TGTGCCAGCAGTCGAACAGGGGCAGGGTTTGCAACTAATGAAAAACTGTTTTTT	CASSRTGAGFATNEKLFF
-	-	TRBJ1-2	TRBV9	TGTGCCAGCAGCGGGGCGGACAGATCCAGAACCTATGGCTACACCTTC	CASSGADRSRTYGYTF
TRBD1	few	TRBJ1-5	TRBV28	TGTGCCAGCAGGCCAGGGGGAAGTCAGCCCCAGCATTTT	CASRPGGSQPQHF
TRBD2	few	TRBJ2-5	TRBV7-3	TGTGCCAGCAGCTTAAGCGGGGGGATAAGGGGACAAGAGACCCAGTACTTC	CASSLSGGIRGQETQYF